This paragraph reports one T cell receptor beta chain. The antigen it binds to is not known. No quality values exist for individual bases; no much larger clone is one base distant. Amplification of TCRbeta CDR3 regions relied on the immunoSEQ bias-controlled multiplex PCR, followed by high-throughput sequencing. The study's processing was this. The immunoSEQ vendor pipeline collapsed and filtered CDR3 sequences to measure the abundance and frequency of each unique TCRbeta CDR3. CD-HIT clustered dominant CDR3 amino acid sequences with SARS-CoV-2-specific ImmuneCODE TCRbeta sequences at a 90% global sequence identity threshold. Clones with frequencies of 0.1 to 1 were classed as hyperexpanded, and 0.01 to 0.1 as large. The CDR3 amino acid sequences and the V and J gene assignments of the dominant clones were confirmed with MiXCR. The R stringdist package was used to calculate Levenshtein distances between the patient clonotypes and the ImmuneCODE hits. Drawn from immuneACCESS, this table holds only the in-frame rearrangements with V and J called that TCRdb kept. Clones are partly lost; checked studies trace under half to an unresolved V gene and leave the rest unexplained. Clone size and the V and J calls come from that table; the DNA yielded D and trimming. The sample includes 15,000 or so clones, with around two thirds observed a single time. Of the sample, roughly two thirds is held by the ten largest clones.

This sample is part of a study of T cell repertoires in MIS-A myocarditis (dated by TCRdb to between 2020 and 2023). The QIAamp DNA FFPE kit was used to extract genomic DNA from formalin-fixed paraffin-embedded autopsy tissue. Specimen: left ventricle heart tissue obtained at autopsy. What the cell subset or site label conveys for this sample: cardiac tissue sample (left or right ventricle, interventricular septum, or pericardium). This receptor was obtained from a man aged 18 to 30 with fulminant myocarditis from multisystem inflammatory syndrome in adults (MIS-A) after COVID-19.

The CDR3 has the sequence CASSLRGETQYF. The base sequence is TGTGCCAGCAGCTTAAGGGGAGAGACCCAGTACTTC. This receptor chain uses TRBV7-6 and TRBJ2-5; possibly the D gene is TRBD1, per 5 matching bases. The germline V gene specifies SGHVS as CDR1 and FNYEAQ as CDR2. CDR3 length: 12 amino acids, cysteine to phenylalanine. Just CDR3 DNA is preserved here, 36 bases in frame from base 1. Trimming costs V 2 bases and J 4 bases, and their ends lie 5 bases apart.